Below, one T cell receptor (beta chain) is given with its context. Its antigen is undetermined. Sequenced by immunoSEQ multiplex PCR; TCRdb stores in-frame clones only, minus some. The table includes 150,000 to 170,000 clones, under 95% detected once. This entry is derived from a study of T cell responses to AZD1222 COVID-19 vaccine. Findings and limits, study-wide: Unmutated variant regions reportedly attract nearly half of all spike-specific TCRs. Females made up more of the donors, who were largely white British, and clonal diversity may have come out too low. The study found vaccine-associated CD4 TCRs spanning spike, dominant at 160-218 and 743-854.

The starting material was peripheral blood, obtained on day 0 of AZD1222 vaccination. The TCR originated in an adult in good health.

The CDR3 region has the DNA TGTGCCAGCAGTCCCAAGGCAGGGTCCCATAACCTAGCCAAAAACATTCAGTACTTC. Translating it yields CASSPKAGSHNLAKNIQYF. The V call is TRBV6-6, the J call TRBJ2-4, with D possibly TRBD1 on 5 matching bases. The CDR3 runs 19 residues. Germline-derived CDR1 and CDR2 are MNHNY and SVGAGI (reference sequence). Trimming left V 5 bases short and J 0 bases short, with 23 bases between.